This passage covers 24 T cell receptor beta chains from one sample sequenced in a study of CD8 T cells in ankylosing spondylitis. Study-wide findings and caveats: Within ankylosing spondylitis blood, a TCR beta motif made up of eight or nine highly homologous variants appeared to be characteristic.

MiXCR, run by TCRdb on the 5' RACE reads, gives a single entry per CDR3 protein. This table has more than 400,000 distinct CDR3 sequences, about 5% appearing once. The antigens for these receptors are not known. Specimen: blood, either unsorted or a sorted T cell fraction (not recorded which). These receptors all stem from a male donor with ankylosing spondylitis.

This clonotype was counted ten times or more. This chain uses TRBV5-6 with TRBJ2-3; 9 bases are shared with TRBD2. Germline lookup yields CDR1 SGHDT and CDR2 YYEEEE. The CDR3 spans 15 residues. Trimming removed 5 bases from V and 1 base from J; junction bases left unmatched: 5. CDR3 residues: CASRHSGSGTDTQYF. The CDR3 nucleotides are TGTGCCAGCAGACATAGCGGGAGCGGCACAGATACGCAGTATTTT.

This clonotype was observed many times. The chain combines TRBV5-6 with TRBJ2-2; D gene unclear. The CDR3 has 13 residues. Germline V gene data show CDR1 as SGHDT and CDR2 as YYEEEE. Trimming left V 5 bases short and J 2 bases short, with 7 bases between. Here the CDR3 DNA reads TGTGCCAGCAGTCCGGAAAACACCGGGGAGCTGTTTTTT. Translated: CASSPENTGELFF.

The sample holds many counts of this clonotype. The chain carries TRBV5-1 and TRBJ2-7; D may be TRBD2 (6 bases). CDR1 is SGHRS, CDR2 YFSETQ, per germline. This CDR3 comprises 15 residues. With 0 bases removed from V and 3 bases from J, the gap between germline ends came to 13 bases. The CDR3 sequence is CASSLAGDGGYEQYF. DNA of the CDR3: TGCGCCAGCAGCTTGGCGGGGGACGGAGGCTACGAGCAGTACTTC.

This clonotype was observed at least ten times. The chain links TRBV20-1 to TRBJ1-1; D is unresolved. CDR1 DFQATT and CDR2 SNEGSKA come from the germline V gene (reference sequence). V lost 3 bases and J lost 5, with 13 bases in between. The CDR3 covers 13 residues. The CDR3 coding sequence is TGCAGTGCTAGCCCACTCTGGGGTACTGAAGCTTTCTTT. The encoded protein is CSASPLWGTEAFF.

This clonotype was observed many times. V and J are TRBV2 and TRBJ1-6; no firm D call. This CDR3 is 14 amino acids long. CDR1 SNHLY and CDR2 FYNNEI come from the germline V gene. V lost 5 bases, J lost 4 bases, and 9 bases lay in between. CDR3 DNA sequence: TGTGCCAGCAGTTGGCGACCTTATAATTCACCCCTCCACTTT. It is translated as CASSWRPYNSPLHF.

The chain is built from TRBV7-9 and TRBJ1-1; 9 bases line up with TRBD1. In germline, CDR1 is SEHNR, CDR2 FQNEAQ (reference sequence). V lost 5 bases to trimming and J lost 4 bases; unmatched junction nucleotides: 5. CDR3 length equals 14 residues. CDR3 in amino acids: CASSKNRGPTEAFF. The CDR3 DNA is TGTGCCAGCAGCAAAAACAGGGGGCCCACTGAAGCTTTCTTT.

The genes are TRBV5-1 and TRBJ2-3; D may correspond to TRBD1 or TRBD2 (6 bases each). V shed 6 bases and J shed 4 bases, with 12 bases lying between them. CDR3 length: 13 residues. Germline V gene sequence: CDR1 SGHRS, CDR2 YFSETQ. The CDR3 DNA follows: TGCGCCAGCACCGGGGGCTGGTCAGATACGCAGTATTTT. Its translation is CASTGGWSDTQYF.

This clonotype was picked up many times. In nucleotides, the CDR3 is TGTGCCAGCAGCGACGCCGGGACAGGAATCTACGAGCAGTACTTC. Its protein is CASSDAGTGIYEQYF. The chain carries TRBV2 and TRBJ2-7, with 8 bases lining up with TRBD1. J was trimmed by 3 bases and V by 6 bases; bases with no gene match: 10. This CDR3 is built from 15 residues. Germline V CDR1 and CDR2: SNHLY, FYNNEI.

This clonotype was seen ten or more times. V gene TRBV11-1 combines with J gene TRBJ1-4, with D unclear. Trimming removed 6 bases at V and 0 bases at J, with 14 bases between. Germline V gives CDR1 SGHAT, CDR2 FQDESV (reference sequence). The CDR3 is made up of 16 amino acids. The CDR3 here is CASSKRADATNEKLFF. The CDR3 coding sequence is TGTGCCAGCAGTAAACGGGCGGATGCAACTAATGAAAAACTGTTTTTT.

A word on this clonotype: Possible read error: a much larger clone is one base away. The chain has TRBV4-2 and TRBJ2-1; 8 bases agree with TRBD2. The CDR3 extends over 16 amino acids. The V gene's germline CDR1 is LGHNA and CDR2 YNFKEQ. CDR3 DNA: TGTGCCATCAGCCGCGAGCGGGGGAGCTCCTACAATGAGCAGTTCTTC. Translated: CAISRERGSSYNEQFF.

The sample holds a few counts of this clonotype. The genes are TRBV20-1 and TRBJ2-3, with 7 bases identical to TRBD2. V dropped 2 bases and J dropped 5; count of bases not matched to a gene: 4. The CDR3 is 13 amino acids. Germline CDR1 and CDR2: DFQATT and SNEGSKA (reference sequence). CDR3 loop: CSARRLAGDTQYF. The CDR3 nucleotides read TGCAGTGCTAGACGACTAGCCGGAGATACGCAGTATTTT.

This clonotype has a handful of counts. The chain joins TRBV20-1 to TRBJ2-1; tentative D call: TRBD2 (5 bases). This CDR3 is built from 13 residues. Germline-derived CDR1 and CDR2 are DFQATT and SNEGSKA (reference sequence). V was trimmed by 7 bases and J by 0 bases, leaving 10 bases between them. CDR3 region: CSGLLSSYNEQFF. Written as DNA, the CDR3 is TGCAGTGGACTACTAAGCTCCTACAATGAGCAGTTCTTC.

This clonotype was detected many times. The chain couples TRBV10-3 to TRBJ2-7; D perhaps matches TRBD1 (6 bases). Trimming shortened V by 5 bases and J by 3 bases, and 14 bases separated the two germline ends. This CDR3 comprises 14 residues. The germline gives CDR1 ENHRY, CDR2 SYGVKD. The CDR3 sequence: CAISTDRRDYEQYF. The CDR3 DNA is TGTGCCATCAGTACGGACAGAAGAGACTACGAGCAGTACTTC.

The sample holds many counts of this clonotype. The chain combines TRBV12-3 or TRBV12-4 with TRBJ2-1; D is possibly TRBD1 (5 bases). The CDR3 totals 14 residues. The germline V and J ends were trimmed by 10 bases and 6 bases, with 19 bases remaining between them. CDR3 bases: TGTGCCACCCCAGGTACAGGTCGGGCCAATGAGCAGTTCTTC. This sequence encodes CATPGTGRANEQFF.

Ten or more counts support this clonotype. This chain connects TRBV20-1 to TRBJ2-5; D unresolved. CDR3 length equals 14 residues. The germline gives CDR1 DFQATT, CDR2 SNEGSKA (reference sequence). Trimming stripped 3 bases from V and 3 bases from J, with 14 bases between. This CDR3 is CSASTNRPKETQYF. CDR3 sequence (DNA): TGCAGTGCTAGCACGAACCGTCCGAAAGAGACCCAGTACTTC.

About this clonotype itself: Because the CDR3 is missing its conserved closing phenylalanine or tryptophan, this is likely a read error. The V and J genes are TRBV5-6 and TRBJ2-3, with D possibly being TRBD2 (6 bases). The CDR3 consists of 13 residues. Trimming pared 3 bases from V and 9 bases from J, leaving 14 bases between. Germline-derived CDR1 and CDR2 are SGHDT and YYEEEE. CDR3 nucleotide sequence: TGTGCCAGCAGCTGGGACGTGGGGAGGACGCAGTATATT. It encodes CASSWDVGRTQYI.

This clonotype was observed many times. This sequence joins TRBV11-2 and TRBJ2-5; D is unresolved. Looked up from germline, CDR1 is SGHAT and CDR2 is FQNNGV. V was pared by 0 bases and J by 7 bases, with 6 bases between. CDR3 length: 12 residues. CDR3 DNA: TGTGCCAGCAGCTTAGATGTGGTGACCCAGTACTTC. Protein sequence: CASSLDVVTQYF.

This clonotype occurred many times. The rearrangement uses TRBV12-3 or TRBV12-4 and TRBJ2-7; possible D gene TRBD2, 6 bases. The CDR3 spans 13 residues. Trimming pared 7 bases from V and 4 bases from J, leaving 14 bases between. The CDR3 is CASKRGTFYEQYF. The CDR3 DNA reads TGTGCCAGCAAGAGAGGGACTTTTTACGAGCAGTACTTC.

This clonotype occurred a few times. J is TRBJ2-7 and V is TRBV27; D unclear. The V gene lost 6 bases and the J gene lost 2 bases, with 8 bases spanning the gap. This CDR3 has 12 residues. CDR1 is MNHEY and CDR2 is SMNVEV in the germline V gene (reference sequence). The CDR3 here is CASRTPTYEQYF. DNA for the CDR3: TGTGCCAGCAGGACACCTACCTACGAGCAGTACTTC.

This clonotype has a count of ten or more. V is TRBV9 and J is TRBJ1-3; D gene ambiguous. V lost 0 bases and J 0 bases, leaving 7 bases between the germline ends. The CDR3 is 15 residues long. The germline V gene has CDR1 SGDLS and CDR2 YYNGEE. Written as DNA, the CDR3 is TGTGCCAGCAGCGTAGGAGGGTACTCTGGAAACACCATATATTTT. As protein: CASSVGGYSGNTIYF.

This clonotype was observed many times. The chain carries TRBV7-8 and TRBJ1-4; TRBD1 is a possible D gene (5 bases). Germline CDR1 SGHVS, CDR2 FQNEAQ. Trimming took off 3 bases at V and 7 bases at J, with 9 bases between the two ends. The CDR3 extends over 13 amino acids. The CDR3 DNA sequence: TGTGCCAGCAGCTTGGGGGGAAGTGAAAAACTGTTTTTT. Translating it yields CASSLGGSEKLFF.

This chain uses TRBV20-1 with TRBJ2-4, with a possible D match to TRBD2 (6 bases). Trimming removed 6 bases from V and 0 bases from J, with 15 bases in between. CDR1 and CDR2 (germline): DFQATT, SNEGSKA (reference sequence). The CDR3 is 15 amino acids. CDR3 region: CSAYTTGLAKNIQYF. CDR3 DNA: TGCAGTGCCTATACAACGGGACTAGCCAAAAACATTCAGTACTTC.

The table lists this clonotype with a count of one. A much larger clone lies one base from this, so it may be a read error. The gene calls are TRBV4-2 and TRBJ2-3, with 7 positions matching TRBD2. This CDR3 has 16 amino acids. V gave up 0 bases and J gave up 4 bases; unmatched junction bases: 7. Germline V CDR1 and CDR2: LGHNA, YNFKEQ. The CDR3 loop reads CASSQDAAGVPDTQYF. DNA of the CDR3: TGTGCCAGCAGCCAAGATGCGGCGGGGGTACCAGATACGCAGTATTTT.

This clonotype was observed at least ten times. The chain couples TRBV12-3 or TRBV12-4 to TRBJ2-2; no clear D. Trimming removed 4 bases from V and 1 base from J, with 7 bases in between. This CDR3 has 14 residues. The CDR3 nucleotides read TGTGCCAGCAGTTCCGCACTGAACACCGGGGAGCTGTTTTTT. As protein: CASSSALNTGELFF.